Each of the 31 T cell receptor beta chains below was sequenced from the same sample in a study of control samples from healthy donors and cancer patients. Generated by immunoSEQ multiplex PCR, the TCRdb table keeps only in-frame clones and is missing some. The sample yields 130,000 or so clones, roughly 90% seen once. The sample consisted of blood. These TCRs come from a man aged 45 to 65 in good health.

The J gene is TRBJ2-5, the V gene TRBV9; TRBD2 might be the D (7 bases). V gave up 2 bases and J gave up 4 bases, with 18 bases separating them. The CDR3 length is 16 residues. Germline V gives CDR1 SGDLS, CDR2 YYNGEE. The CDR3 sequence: CASSVHSGGPGETQYF. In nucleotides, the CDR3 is TGTGCCAGCAGCGTCCATTCGGGGGGCCCAGGAGAGACCCAGTACTTC.

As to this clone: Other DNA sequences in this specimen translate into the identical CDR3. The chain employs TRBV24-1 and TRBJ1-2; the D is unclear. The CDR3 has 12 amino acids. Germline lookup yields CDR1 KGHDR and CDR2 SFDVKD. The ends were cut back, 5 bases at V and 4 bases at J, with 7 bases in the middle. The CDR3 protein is CATSAGSYGYTF. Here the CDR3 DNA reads TGTGCCACCAGTGCGGGGTCCTATGGCTACACCTTC.

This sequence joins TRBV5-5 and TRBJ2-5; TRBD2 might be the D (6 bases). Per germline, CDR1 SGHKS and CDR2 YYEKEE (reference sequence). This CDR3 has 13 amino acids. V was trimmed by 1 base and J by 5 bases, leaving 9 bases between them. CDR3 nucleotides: TGTGCCAGCAGCTTGTTAAGCGGGGAGACCCAGTACTTC. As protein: CASSLLSGETQYF.

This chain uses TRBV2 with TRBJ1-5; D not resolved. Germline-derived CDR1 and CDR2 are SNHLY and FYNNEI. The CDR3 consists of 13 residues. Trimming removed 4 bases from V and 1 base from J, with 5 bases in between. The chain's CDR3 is CASSGQSNQPQHF. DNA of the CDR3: TGTGCCAGCAGTGGGCAAAGCAATCAGCCCCAGCATTTT.

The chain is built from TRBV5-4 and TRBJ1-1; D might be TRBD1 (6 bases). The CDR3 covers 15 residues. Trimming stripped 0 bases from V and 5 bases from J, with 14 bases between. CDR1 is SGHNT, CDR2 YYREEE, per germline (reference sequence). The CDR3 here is CASSLAQGGGTEAFF. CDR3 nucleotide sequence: TGTGCCAGCAGCTTGGCACAGGGTGGTGGGACTGAAGCTTTCTTT.

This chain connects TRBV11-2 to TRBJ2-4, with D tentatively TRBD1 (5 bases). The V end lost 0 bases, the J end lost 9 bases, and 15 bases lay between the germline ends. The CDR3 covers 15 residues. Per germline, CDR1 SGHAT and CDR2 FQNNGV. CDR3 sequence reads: CASSLERQGLSIQYF. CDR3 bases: TGTGCCAGCAGCTTAGAGCGGCAGGGTCTGAGCATTCAGTACTTC.

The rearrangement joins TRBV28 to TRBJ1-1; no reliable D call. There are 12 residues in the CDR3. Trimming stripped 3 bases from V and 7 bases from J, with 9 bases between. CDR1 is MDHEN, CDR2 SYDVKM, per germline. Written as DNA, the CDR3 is TGTGCCAGCAGTTTGGAGGTTGGTGAAGCTTTCTTT. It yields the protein CASSLEVGEAFF.

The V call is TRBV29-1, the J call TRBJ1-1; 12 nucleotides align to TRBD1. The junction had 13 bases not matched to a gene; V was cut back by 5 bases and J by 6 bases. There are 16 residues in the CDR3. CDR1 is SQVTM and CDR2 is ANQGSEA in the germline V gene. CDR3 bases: TGCAGCGTTCCTCGTCCCGGGACAGGGGGCGACGCTGAAGCTTTCTTT. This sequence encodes CSVPRPGTGGDAEAFF.

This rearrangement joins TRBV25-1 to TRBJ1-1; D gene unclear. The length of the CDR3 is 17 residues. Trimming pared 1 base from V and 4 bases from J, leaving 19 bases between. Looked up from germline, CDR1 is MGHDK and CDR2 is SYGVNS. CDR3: CASSELVQEEGGTEAFF. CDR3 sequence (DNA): TGTGCCAGCAGTGAATTGGTCCAGGAAGAGGGAGGCACTGAAGCTTTCTTT.

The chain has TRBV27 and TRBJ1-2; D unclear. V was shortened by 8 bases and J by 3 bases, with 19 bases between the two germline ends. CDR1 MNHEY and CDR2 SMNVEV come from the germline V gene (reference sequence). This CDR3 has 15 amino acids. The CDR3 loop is CASASTPDGYYGYTF. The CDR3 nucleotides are TGTGCCAGCGCTTCTACCCCAGACGGATACTATGGCTACACCTTC.

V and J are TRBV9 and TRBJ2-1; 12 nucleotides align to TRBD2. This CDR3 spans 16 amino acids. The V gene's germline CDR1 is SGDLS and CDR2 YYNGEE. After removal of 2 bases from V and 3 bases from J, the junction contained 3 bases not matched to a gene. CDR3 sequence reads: CASSVASGGVYNEQFF. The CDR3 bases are TGTGCCAGCAGCGTGGCTAGCGGGGGGGTCTACAATGAGCAGTTCTTC. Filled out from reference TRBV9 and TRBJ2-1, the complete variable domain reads DSGVTQTPKHLITATGQRVTLRCSPRSGDLSVYWYQQSLDQGLQFLIQYYNGEERAKGNILERFSAQQFPDLHSELNLSSLELGDSALYFCASSVASGGVYNEQFFGPGTRLTVL.

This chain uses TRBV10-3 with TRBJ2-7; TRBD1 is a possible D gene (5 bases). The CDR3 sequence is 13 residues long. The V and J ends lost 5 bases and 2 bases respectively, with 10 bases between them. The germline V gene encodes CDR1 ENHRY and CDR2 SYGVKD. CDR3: CAISQGFPYEQYF. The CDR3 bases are TGTGCCATCAGTCAGGGCTTTCCCTACGAGCAGTACTTC.

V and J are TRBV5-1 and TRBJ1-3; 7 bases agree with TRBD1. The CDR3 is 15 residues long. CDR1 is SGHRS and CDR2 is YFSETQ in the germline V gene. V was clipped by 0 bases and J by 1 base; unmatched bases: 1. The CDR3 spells CASSLDRGSGNTIYF. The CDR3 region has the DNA TGCGCCAGCAGCTTGGACAGGGGATCTGGAAACACCATATATTTT.

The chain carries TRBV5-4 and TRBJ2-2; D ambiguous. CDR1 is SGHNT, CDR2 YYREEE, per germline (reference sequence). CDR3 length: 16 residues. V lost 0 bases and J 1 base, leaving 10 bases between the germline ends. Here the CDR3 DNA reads TGTGCCAGCAGCTTGGTTCTAGGGAAGAACACCGGGGAGCTGTTTTTT. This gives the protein CASSLVLGKNTGELFF. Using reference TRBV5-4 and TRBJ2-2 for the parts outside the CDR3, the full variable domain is ETGVTQSPTHLIKTRGQQVTLRCSSQSGHNTVSWYQQALGQGPQFIFQYYREEENGRGNFPPRFSGLQFPNYSSELNVNALELDDSALYLCASSLVLGKNTGELFFGEGSRLTVL.

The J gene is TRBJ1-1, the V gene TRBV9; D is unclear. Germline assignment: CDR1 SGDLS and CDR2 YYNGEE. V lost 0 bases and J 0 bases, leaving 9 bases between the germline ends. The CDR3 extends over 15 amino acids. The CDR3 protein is CASSVGVGMNTEAFF. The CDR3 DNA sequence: TGTGCCAGCAGCGTAGGGGTGGGGATGAACACTGAAGCTTTCTTT.

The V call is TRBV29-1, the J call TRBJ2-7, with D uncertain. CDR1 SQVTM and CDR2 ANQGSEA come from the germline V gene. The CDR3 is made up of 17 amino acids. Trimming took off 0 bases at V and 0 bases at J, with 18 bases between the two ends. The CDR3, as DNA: TGCAGCGTTGAAGAGAAGAGACGCTCAACGAGCTCCTACGAGCAGTACTTC. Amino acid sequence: CSVEEKRRSTSSYEQYF.

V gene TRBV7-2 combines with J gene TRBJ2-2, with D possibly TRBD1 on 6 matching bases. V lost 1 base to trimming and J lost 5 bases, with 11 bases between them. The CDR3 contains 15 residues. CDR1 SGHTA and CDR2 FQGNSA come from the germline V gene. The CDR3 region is CASSLVGAITGELFF. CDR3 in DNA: TGTGCCAGCAGCTTAGTGGGGGCAATTACCGGGGAGCTGTTTTTT.

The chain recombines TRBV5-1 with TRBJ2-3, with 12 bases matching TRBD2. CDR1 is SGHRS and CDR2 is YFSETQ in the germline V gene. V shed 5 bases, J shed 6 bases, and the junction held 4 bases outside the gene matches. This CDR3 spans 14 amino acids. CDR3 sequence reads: CASRTSGGPDTQYF. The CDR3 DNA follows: TGCGCCAGCAGGACTAGCGGGGGACCCGATACGCAGTATTTT.

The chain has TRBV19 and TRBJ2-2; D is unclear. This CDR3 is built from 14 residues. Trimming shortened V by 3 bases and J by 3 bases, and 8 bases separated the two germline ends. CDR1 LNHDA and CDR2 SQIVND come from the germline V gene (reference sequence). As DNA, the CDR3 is TGTGCCAGTAGTATTGAACATTACACCGGGGAGCTGTTTTTT. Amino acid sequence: CASSIEHYTGELFF.

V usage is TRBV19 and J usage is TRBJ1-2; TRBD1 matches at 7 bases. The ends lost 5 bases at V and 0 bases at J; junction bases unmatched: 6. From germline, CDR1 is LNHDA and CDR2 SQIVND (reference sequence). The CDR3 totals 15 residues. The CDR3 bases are TGTGCCAGTAGTTCCCGACAGGGAGCTAACTATGGCTACACCTTC. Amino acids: CASSSRQGANYGYTF.

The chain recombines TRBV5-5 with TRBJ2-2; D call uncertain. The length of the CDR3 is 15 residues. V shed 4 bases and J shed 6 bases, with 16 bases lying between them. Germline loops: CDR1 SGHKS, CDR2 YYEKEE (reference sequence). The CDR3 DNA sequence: TGTGCCAGCAGCAGCCCCTCTTGGGAAGCCGGGGAGCTGTTTTTT. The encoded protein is CASSSPSWEAGELFF. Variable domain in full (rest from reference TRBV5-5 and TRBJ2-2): DAGVTQSPTHLIKTRGQQVTLRCSPISGHKSVSWYQQVLGQGPQFIFQYYEKEERGRGNFPDRFSARQFPNYSSELNVNALLLGDSALYLCASSSPSWEAGELFFGEGSRLTVL.

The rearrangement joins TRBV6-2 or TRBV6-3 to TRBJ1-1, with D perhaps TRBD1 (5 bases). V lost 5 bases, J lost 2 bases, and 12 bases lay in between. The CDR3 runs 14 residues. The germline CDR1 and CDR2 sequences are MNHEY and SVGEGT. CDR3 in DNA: TGTGCCAGCAGTCCCACTAGGGACAACACTGAAGCTTTCTTT. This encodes CASSPTRDNTEAFF.

The CDR3 here is CASSLAWRETQYF. Here the CDR3 DNA reads TGTGCCAGCAGTTTAGCGTGGAGGGAGACCCAGTACTTC. V is TRBV12-3 or TRBV12-4 and J is TRBJ2-5, with TRBD2 as a possible D gene (5 bases). The CDR3 consists of 13 residues. V lost 0 bases, J lost 5 bases, and 7 bases lay in between.

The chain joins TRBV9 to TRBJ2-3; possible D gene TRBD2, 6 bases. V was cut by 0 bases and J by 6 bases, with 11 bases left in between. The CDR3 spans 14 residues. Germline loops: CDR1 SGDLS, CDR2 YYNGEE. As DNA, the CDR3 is TGTGCCAGCAGCGTAGGGGGACTGGGGGATACGCAGTATTTT. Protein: CASSVGGLGDTQYF. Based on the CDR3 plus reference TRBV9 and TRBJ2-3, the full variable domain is DSGVTQTPKHLITATGQRVTLRCSPRSGDLSVYWYQQSLDQGLQFLIQYYNGEERAKGNILERFSAQQFPDLHSELNLSSLELGDSALYFCASSVGGLGDTQYFGPGTRLTVL.

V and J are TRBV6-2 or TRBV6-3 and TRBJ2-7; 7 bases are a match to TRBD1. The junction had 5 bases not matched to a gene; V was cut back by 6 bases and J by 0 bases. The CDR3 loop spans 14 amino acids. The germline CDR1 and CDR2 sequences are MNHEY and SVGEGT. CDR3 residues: CASSWDSSSYEQYF. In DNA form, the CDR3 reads TGTGCCAGCAGCTGGGACAGCAGCTCCTACGAGCAGTACTTC.

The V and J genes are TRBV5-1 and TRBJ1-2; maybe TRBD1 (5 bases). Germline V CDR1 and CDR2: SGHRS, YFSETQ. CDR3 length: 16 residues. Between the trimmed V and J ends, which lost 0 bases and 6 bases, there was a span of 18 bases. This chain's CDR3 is CASSLDGRGAGNGYTF. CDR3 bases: TGCGCCAGCAGCTTGGATGGTCGAGGGGCAGGCAATGGCTACACCTTC.

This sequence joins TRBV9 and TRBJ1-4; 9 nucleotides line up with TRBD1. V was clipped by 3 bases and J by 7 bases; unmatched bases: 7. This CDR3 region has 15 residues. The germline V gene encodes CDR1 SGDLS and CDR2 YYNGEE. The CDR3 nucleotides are TGTGCCAGCAGCGCTCGGACAGGGGATATTGAAAAACTGTTTTTT. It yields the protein CASSARTGDIEKLFF.

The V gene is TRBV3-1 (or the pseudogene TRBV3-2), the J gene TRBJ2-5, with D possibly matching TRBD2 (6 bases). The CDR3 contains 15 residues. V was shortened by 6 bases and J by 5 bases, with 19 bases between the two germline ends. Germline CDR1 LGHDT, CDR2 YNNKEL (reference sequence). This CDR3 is CASSPILALTETQYF. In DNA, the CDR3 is TGTGCCAGCAGTCCTATACTAGCTTTAACGGAGACCCAGTACTTC.

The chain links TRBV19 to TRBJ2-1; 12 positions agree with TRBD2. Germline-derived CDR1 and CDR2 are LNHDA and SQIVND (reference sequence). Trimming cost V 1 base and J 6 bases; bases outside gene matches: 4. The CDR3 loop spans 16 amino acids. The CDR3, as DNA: TGTGCCAGTAGTATAGTGGCTAGCGGGGGGGCCAATGAGCAGTTCTTC. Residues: CASSIVASGGANEQFF.

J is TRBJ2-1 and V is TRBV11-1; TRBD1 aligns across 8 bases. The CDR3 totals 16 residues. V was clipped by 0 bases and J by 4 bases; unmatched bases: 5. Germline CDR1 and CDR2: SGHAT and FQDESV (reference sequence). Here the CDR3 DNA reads TGTGCCAGCAGCTTAGCGGGGGGACAGGTTTACAATGAGCAGTTCTTC. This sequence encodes CASSLAGGQVYNEQFF.

CDR3 sequence reads: CASSRQVSLYGYTF. The CDR3, as DNA: TGTGCCAGCAGCCGACAGGTTTCATTATATGGCTACACCTTC. The V gene is TRBV27, the J gene TRBJ1-2; the D gene is possibly TRBD1 (6 bases). The CDR3 is 14 residues long. The germline CDR1 and CDR2 sequences are MNHEY and SMNVEV (reference sequence). The V end was cut by 6 bases, the J end by 5 bases, with 16 bases between.